The 5 T cell receptor beta chains presented below share a single source sample, sequenced in a study of early T cells in non-severe SARS-CoV-2 infection. TCRdb independently ran MiXCR on the 5' RACE reads; one entry per CDR3 protein. Of under 30,000 distinct CDR3 sequences in the sample, more than 3.5% were seen once. The specimen sequenced was whole blood. These receptors all stem from an adult who was a healthcare worker with PCR-confirmed SARS-CoV-2 infection or an uninfected control (not recorded which).

This clonotype was counted many times. The chain recombines TRBV20-1 with TRBJ2-1; D possibly corresponds to TRBD2 (6 bases). Germline CDR1 reads DFQATT; CDR2 reads SNEGSKA (reference sequence). The CDR3 loop spans 16 amino acids. V was clipped by 1 base and J by 5 bases, with 18 bases between them. The CDR3 reads CSARALEAGSHNEQFF. Here the CDR3 DNA reads TGCAGTGCTAGAGCCCTCGAGGCGGGATCCCACAATGAGCAGTTCTTC.

This clonotype occurred many times. The CDR3 sequence: CASSLGLAGQSSNTGELFF. The CDR3 bases are TGTGCCAGCAGCCTTGGACTAGCGGGGCAATCTTCGAACACCGGGGAGCTGTTTTTT. The chain has TRBV4-2 and TRBJ2-2, with 12 bases lining up with TRBD2. The germline CDR1 and CDR2 sequences are LGHNA and YNFKEQ. The CDR3 consists of 19 residues. V shed 4 bases and J 0 bases; nucleotides not matched to a gene: 9.

Details on this clonotype: This may come from a read error, since a much larger clone is one base off. The chain combines TRBV12-3 or TRBV12-4 with TRBJ2-5, with 7 positions matching TRBD1. CDR3 length: 14 residues. CDR3 in amino acids: CATSLMGTEETQYF. The DNA for the CDR3 is TGTGCCACCAGTTTGATGGGGACAGAAGAGACCCAGTACTTC.

This clonotype was picked up many times. This chain uses TRBV7-9 with TRBJ2-5; no definite D call. The V and J ends lost 4 bases and 7 bases respectively, with 16 bases between them. This CDR3 comprises 14 residues. Germline V gene sequence: CDR1 SEHNR, CDR2 FQNEAQ (reference sequence). CDR3 DNA: TGTGCCAGCAGCTCGAGTTCCGGAGTTTCGACCCAGTACTTC. It is translated as CASSSSSGVSTQYF. The full variable domain, rest sourced from reference TRBV7-9 and TRBJ2-5, is DTGVSQNPRHKITKRGQNVTFRCDPISEHNRLYWYRQTLGQGPEFLTYFQNEAQLEKSRLLSDRFSAERPKGSFSTLEIQRTEQGDSAMYLCASSSSSGVSTQYFGPGTRLLVL.

Ten or more counts support this clonotype. The V and J genes are TRBV14 and TRBJ2-7, with D tentatively TRBD1 (5 bases). CDR1 and CDR2 (germline): SGHDN, FVKESK. Between the trimmed V and J ends, which lost 1 base and 4 bases, there was a span of 17 bases. The CDR3 contains 16 residues. CDR3 in amino acids: CASSQGLFQGEYEQYF. Here the CDR3 DNA reads TGTGCCAGCAGCCAAGGATTGTTTCAGGGTGAATACGAGCAGTACTTC.